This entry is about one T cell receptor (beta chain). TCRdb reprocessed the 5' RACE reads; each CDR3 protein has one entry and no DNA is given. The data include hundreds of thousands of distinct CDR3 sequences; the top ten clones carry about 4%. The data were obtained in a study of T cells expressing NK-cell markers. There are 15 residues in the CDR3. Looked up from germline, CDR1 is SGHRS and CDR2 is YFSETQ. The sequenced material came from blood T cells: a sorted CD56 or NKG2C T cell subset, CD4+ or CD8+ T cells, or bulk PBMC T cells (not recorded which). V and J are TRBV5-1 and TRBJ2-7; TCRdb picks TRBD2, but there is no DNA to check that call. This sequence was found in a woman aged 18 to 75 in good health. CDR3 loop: CASSFGTSGRYEQYF. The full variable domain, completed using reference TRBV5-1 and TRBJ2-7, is KAGVTQTPRYLIKTRGQQVTLSCSPISGHRSVSWYQQTPGQGLQFLFEYFSETQRNKGNFPGRFSGRQFSNSRSEMNVSTLELGDSALYLCASSFGTSGRYEQYFGPGTRLTVT.